The entry below describes one TCR beta chain. There are a few counts of this clonotype. This receptor's antigen is unknown. Base-call qualities are not available, and no considerably larger clone is one nucleotide away. Interpreted using the paper, the treatment or condition label stands for: in vitro stimulation with specific CMV peptide epitopes to enrich CMV-specific T cells. The sample is drawn from a study of T cell repertoires in cytomegalovirus infection (dated by TCRdb to between 2018 and 2021). Looking at the study overall: The peptide stimulations were aimed at well-studied HLA-B-restricted epitopes as well as recently identified HLA-C-restricted CMV epitopes, whose presentation resists viral immunomodulation. Donor HLA type was relevant to the analysis, as public TCR beta signatures indicated carriage of CMV infection together with the matching HLA type. Results and caveats for the whole study, not just this receptor: The ex vivo response was dominated by HLA-C-restricted CMV-specific TCR beta clonotypes, and the single most frequent clonotype in two of eight donors was supplied by these HLA-C-restricted clonotypes. Carriers of CMV infection plus the relevant HLA type were discriminated by the cumulative frequency of public TCR beta family members in the study cohort and in an independent roughly 340-donor cohort.

The germline V gene (reference sequence) supplies CDR1 MNHEY and CDR2 SMNVEV. Trimming costs V 10 bases and J 4 bases, and their ends lie 14 bases apart. The CDR3 sequence holds 13 residues, the cysteine and phenylalanine included. Here the CDR3 DNA is all that survives: 39 bases in frame from base 1. The sample was run on an Illumina HiSeq 1500. TCRdb handled the public reads itself, with Q25 trimming in fastp and clone calling in MiXCR, and kept productive beta chains. Identical CDR3 proteins give one entry, which carries the most common genes and DNA. A total of approximately 220,000 distinct CDR3 sequences appear in this sample, roughly two fifths of them only once. The ten top clones hold approximately 60% of the sample.

The sample in question was CD8+ T cells from cultured PBMCs, obtained from culture after CMV antigen stimulation. The source is a human donor in good health (CMV status not recorded). Some clones in this sample may be carry-over from other donors' samples. The receptor chain draws on TRBV27 and TRBJ1-3; the best D guess is TRBD1, with 6 bases matching. The nucleotide sequence reads as follows: TGTGCCACGCGGGGGGGGCCCGGAAACACCATATATTTT. Its amino acids are CATRGGPGNTIYF.